What follows describes a single TCR beta chain. The target antigen is unknown. These data are taken from a study of beta chain features in type 1 diabetes. Study-wide background: Patients did not differ from healthy donors in age, gender or cell yield.

With 3 bases removed from V and 10 bases from J, the gap between germline ends came to 10 bases. Germline V gene lookup returns CDR1 LNHNV and CDR2 YYDKDF (reference sequence). This CDR3 contains 12 residues. TCRB transcripts that were expressed got sequenced, as all of the isolated RNA had been reverse transcribed. Assay: immunoSEQ multiplex PCR; the TCRdb copy retains only in-frame clones and omits some. Of 680,000 or so clones in the sample, roughly 15% were seen once. Study conclusions and caveats: Researchers could not determine here whether HLA type influences TCRB rearrangement.

Sequences were obtained from naive CD4+ T cells from blood. The chain has TRBV15 and TRBJ2-1; D not certain. The receptor comes from a man aged 18 to 29 in good health. The CDR3 nucleotides read TGTGCCACCAGCAGGGCATACTACGAGCAGTTCTTC. This encodes CATSRAYYEQFF.